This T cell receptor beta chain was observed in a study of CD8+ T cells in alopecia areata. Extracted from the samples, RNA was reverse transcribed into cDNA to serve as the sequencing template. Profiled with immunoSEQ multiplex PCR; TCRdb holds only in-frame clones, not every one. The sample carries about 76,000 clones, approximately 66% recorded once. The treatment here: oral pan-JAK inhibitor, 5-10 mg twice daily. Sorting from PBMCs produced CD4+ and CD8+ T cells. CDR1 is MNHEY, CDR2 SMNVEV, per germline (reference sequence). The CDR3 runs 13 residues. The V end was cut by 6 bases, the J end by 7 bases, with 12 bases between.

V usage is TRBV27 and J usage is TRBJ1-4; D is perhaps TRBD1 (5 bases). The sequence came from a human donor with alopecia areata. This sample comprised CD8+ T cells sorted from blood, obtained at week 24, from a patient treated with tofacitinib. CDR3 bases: TGTGCCAGCAGCCCCGGGACTTTTGAAAAACTGTTTTTT. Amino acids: CASSPGTFEKLFF.